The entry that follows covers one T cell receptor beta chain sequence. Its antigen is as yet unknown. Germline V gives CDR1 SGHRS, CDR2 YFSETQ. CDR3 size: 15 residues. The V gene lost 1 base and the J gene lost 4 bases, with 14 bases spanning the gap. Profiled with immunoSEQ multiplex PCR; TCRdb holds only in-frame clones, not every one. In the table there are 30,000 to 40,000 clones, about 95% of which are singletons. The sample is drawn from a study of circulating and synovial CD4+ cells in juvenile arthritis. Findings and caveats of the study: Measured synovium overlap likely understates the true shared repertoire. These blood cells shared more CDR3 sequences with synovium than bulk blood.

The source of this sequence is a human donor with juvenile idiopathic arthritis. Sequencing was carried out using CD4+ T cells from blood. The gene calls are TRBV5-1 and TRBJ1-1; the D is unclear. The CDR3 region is CASSLIEGVATEAFF. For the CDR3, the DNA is TGCGCCAGCAGCTTGATTGAGGGTGTGGCCACTGAAGCTTTCTTT.